Listed below are T cell receptor beta chains from one sample, sequenced in a study of CD8 T cells in ankylosing spondylitis. TCRdb ran MiXCR on the 5' RACE reads and lists one entry per CDR3 protein. The table includes approximately 300,000 distinct CDR3 sequences, less than 25% detected once. Input material: blood, either unsorted or a sorted T cell fraction (not recorded which). Receptor source: a female donor with ankylosing spondylitis or in good health (not recorded which). Each CDR3 is given with its conserved first and last residue. Each record gives: D gene, J gene, V gene, clone size, CDR3 protein, CDR3 DNA. A D gene is named only where the DNA matches it firmly. Clone sizes are given selectively: once, few, many, or a class where the clone is expanded.

NA	TRBJ2-7	TRBV12-3/TRBV12-4	NA	CASGPGGRAYEQYF	TGTGCCAGCGGCCCGGGGGGCCGGGCGTACGAGCAGTACTTC
TRBD2	TRBJ2-5	TRBV20-1	few	CSARDPSGIGETQYF	TGCAGTGCTAGAGATCCTAGCGGTATTGGGGAGACCCAGTACTTC
TRBD2	TRBJ2-5	TRBV20-1	once	CSATRTLAGVGETQYF	TGCAGTGCTACAAGAACACTAGCGGGAGTAGGTGAGACCCAGTACTTC
NA	TRBJ2-2	TRBV6-2/TRBV6-3	few	CASSQIRGVGITGELFF	TGTGCCAGCAGTCAGATTAGGGGAGTCGGAATCACCGGGGAGCTGTTTTTT
TRBD2	TRBJ2-6	TRBV10-3	few	CATLAGSGANVLTF	TGTGCCACACTAGCGGGAAGTGGGGCCAACGTCCTGACTTTC
NA	TRBJ2-1	TRBV11-3	once	CASSLTGSPLRGEQFF	TGTGCCAGCAGCTTGACCGGGTCTCCCCTGAGGGGTGAGCAGTTCTTC
TRBD1	TRBJ1-6	TRBV4-3	NA	CASSPTDRAYNSPLHF	TGCGCCAGCAGCCCAACGGACAGGGCGTATAATTCACCCCTCCACTTT
NA	TRBJ2-7	TRBV5-1	few	CASSVERGWDEQYF	TGCGCCAGCAGCGTTGAACGGGGATGGGACGAGCAGTACTTC
NA	TRBJ1-5	TRBV20-1	few	CSARSQGNQPQHF	TGCAGTGCTAGAAGCCAGGGGAATCAGCCCCAGCATTTT
NA	TRBJ2-7	TRBV21-1	NA	CASSNGQHSSYEQYF	TGTGCCAGCAGCAACGGACAGCACAGCTCCTACGAGCAGTACTTC
NA	TRBJ2-7	TRBV20-1	NA	CSAREDGGPHEQYF	TGCAGTGCTAGAGAGGATGGGGGGCCCCACGAGCAGTACTTC
TRBD1	TRBJ2-6	TRBV12-3/TRBV12-4	few	CASSRQGSGANVLTF	TGTGCCAGCAGCAGACAGGGCTCTGGGGCCAACGTCCTGACTTTC
NA	TRBJ2-1	TRBV12-3/TRBV12-4	NA	CASRLSTVNEQFF	TGTGCCAGCAGGCTTAGTACGGTGAATGAGCAGTTCTTC
TRBD1	TRBJ1-2	TRBV6-1	few	CASSPRGRDYGYTF	TGTGCCAGCAGCCCCAGGGGGCGCGACTATGGCTACACCTTC
NA	TRBJ1-1	TRBV18	NA	CASSPRTENTEAFF	TGTGCCAGCTCACCCCGGACAGAAAACACTGAAGCTTTCTTT